A selection of T cell receptor beta chains follows, all from one sample in a study of human T cells and chemical hapten exposure. Each CDR3 protein is one row after TCRdb ran MiXCR on the RACE reads. The sample records fewer than 80,000 distinct CDR3 sequences, over 9% being singletons. The sequencing used whole blood, collected in connection with sensitization to the hapten diphenylcyclopropenone (DPC). The source of these receptors is a woman between 45 and 65 years old with alopecia areata. Some clones in this sample may be carry-over from other donors' samples. Each CDR3 is given with its conserved first and last residue. The order of the fields is CDR3 protein, CDR3 DNA, D gene, clone size, J gene, V gene. The D gene is left open where the match is weak. Rows give clone size only sometimes, using once, few, many, or a class for an expanded clone.

CASSSRLAKNEQFF | TGTGCCAGCAGCTCGCGACTAGCGAAGAATGAGCAGTTCTTC | TRBD2 | - | TRBJ2-1 | TRBV11-2
CASGSGLIDEQFF | TGTGCTAGTGGTTCAGGATTAATCGATGAGCAGTTCTTC | - | - | TRBJ2-1 | TRBV12-5
CSARVSAGLSYNEQFF | TGCAGTGCTAGAGTCTCAGCGGGACTCTCCTACAATGAGCAGTTCTTC | TRBD2 | few | TRBJ2-1 | TRBV20-1
CASSITRGGLGTGELFF | TGTGCCAGCAGTATAACCCGGGGTGGGTTAGGCACCGGGGAGCTGTTTTTT | - | - | TRBJ2-2 | TRBV28
CSGMDRGPAKAFF | TGCAGCGGCATGGACAGGGGGCCTGCTAAAGCTTTCTTT | TRBD1 | many | TRBJ1-1 | TRBV29-1
CSAPRRVGYTF | TGCAGTGCCCCCAGGCGGGTTGGCTACACCTTC | - | - | TRBJ1-2 | TRBV20-1
CASSLVDRAPNYGYTF | TGTGCCAGCAGCTTAGTGGACAGGGCCCCGAACTATGGCTACACCTTC | TRBD1 | - | TRBJ1-2 | TRBV7-2
CASSPGGPSGNTIYF | TGTGCCAGCTCACCAGGGGGCCCCTCTGGAAACACCATATATTTT | - | many | TRBJ1-3 | TRBV18
CASSRTGVEAFF | TGTGCCAGCAGTAGGACAGGAGTTGAAGCTTTCTTT | TRBD1 | few | TRBJ1-1 | TRBV6-6
CASRLTSGSDEQYF | TGTGCCAGCAGACTTACTAGCGGGAGTGACGAGCAGTACTTC | TRBD2 | many | TRBJ2-7 | TRBV6-2/TRBV6-3